The present TCR beta chain was sequenced within a study of PD-L1 blockade in urothelial cancer. Study context: Median blood clonality was roughly 0.078, with tens of thousands of unique TCRs. General study points: Better survival was predicted by below-median pretreatment blood TCR clonality. Greater 3-week expansion of tumor-associated blood clones was recorded for durable-benefit patients.

Disease in patients was locally advanced or metastatic urothelial carcinoma. The table came from immunoSEQ multiplex PCR; TCRdb's copy has only in-frame clones and leaves some out. The data show 35,000 to 55,000 clones, 82% seen once. In the case of this clone: Its antigen remains unidentified.

J gave up 3 bases and V 4 bases, and 6 bases lay outside the gene matches. This CDR3 has 15 amino acids. The V gene's germline CDR1 is SGDLS and CDR2 YYNGEE. This specimen was PBMCs, taken around atezolizumab (anti-PD-L1) treatment. J is TRBJ2-1 and V is TRBV9, with 8 bases lining up with TRBD2. The receptor's source is a man aged 65 to 79 with urothelial cancer. DNA of the CDR3: TGTGCCAGCAGCTACAGCGGGAGCATCTACAATGAGCAGTTCTTC. Amino acid sequence: CASSYSGSIYNEQFF. The variable domain in full, completed from reference TRBV9 and TRBJ2-1, reads DSGVTQTPKHLITATGQRVTLRCSPRSGDLSVYWYQQSLDQGLQFLIQYYNGEERAKGNILERFSAQQFPDLHSELNLSSLELGDSALYFCASSYSGSIYNEQFFGPGTRLTVL.